This is a list of T cell receptor beta chains from one sample in a study of blood T cell repertoires in COVID-19. Clones were read by immunoSEQ multiplex PCR, and TCRdb kept only the in-frame ones, dropping some. The data hold about 190,000 clones, with around 84% observed a single time. The sequenced sample consisted of peripheral blood. These receptors were taken from a man aged 25 to 40 with active or convalescent COVID-19. Both conserved end residues are part of each CDR3. D genes are given only for firm matches. Size tells how often a clone was seen (once, few, many) or the class of an expanded clone, and some rows leave it out.

D: .; length: 14; size: few; J: TRBJ2-7; V: TRBV25-1; DNA: TGTGCCAGCAGTGAAGGGGGACTGTCCTACGAGCAGTACTTC; CDR3: CASSEGGLSYEQYF
D: TRBD1; length: 16; size: .; J: TRBJ1-2; V: TRBV7-9; DNA: TGTGCCAGCAGCTCGACTCCAGGGACAGCTTACTATGGCTACACCTTC; CDR3: CASSSTPGTAYYGYTF
D: .; length: 15; size: .; J: TRBJ2-1; V: TRBV18; DNA: TGTGCCAGCTCACCACCGGAGACTCCCTACAATGAGCAGTTCTTC; CDR3: CASSPPETPYNEQFF
D: .; length: 13; size: .; J: TRBJ1-2; V: TRBV14; DNA: TGTGCCAGCAGCCCCACTACGGGCTATGGCTACACCTTC; CDR3: CASSPTTGYGYTF
D: .; length: 15; size: .; J: TRBJ2-1; V: TRBV15; DNA: TGTGCCACCAGCAGAGGGGGGGGCCTCTTCAATGAGCAGTTCTTC; CDR3: CATSRGGGLFNEQFF
D: TRBD1; length: 15; size: .; J: TRBJ2-7; V: TRBV3-1/TRBV3-2; DNA: TGTGCCAGCAGCCAAGTCAGGACAGGGCCCTACGAGCAGTACTTC; CDR3: CASSQVRTGPYEQYF
D: .; length: 12; size: .; J: TRBJ1-2; V: TRBV30; DNA: TGTGCCTGGAGTGTCATCCTGGGCCGGGGCACCTTC; CDR3: CAWSVILGRGTF
D: TRBD2; length: 15; size: .; J: TRBJ2-3; V: TRBV28; DNA: TGTGCCAGCAGTTTGTCTAGCGGGGGCGCAGATACGCAGTATTTT; CDR3: CASSLSSGGADTQYF
D: .; length: 14; size: few; J: TRBJ1-5; V: TRBV30; DNA: TGTGCCTGGAGCGGGAGTTATAGCAATCAGCCCCAGCATTTT; CDR3: CAWSGSYSNQPQHF
D: .; length: 12; size: .; J: TRBJ1-4; V: TRBV12-3/TRBV12-4; DNA: TGTGCCAGCAGTTCGGAGAATGAAAAACTGTTTTTT; CDR3: CASSSENEKLFF
D: TRBD1; length: 15; size: .; J: TRBJ1-2; V: TRBV4-1; DNA: TGCGCCAGCAGCCACGGACAGGGAGGAAACTATGGCTACACCTTC; CDR3: CASSHGQGGNYGYTF
D: TRBD2; length: 16; size: .; J: TRBJ2-5; V: TRBV5-1; DNA: TGCGCCAGCAGCGGAGACGGGCTAGCGGGGCAAGAGACCCAGTACTTC; CDR3: CASSGDGLAGQETQYF
D: TRBD2; length: 15; size: .; J: TRBJ2-1; V: TRBV5-1; DNA: TGCGCCAGCAGCTTGGGGGCTAGCGGCTACAATGAGCAGTTCTTC; CDR3: CASSLGASGYNEQFF
D: TRBD1; length: 14; size: .; J: TRBJ2-6; V: TRBV29-1; DNA: TGCAGCGCCGGGACAGGGTACGGGGCCAACGTCCTGACTTTC; CDR3: CSAGTGYGANVLTF
D: .; length: 13; size: few; J: TRBJ1-1; V: TRBV15; DNA: TGTGCCACCAGCAGAGTGGCGAACACTGAAGCTTTCTTT; CDR3: CATSRVANTEAFF
D: .; length: 13; size: .; J: TRBJ2-1; V: TRBV5-5; DNA: TGTGCCAGCAGCTTGAACAGCATGAATGAGCAGTTCTTC; CDR3: CASSLNSMNEQFF
D: TRBD2; length: 15; size: .; J: TRBJ2-5; V: TRBV27; DNA: TGTGCCAGCAGTTCACTAGCGGGAGGGCCGGAGACCCAGTACTTC; CDR3: CASSSLAGGPETQYF
D: TRBD1; length: 14; size: .; J: TRBJ1-6; V: TRBV19; DNA: TGTGCCAGTAGGGGGACAGGGGGTAATTCACCCCTCCACTTT; CDR3: CASRGTGGNSPLHF
D: .; length: 13; size: .; J: TRBJ2-4; V: TRBV15; DNA: TGTGCCACCAGCCAGGGGGACTTAAACATTCAGTACTTC; CDR3: CATSQGDLNIQYF
D: TRBD1; length: 13; size: .; J: TRBJ2-7; V: TRBV5-1; DNA: TGCGCCAGCAGCCCAGTTACGGGACAGGCGGAACTCTTC; CDR3: CASSPVTGQAELF
D: .; length: 14; size: .; J: TRBJ1-2; V: TRBV5-4; DNA: TGTGCCAGCAGCCCGGGGGACCGGGCTATCGGCTACACCTTC; CDR3: CASSPGDRAIGYTF
D: .; length: 15; size: .; J: TRBJ2-5; V: TRBV6-5; DNA: TGTGCCAGCAGTTCCGAATTCAGGGCTGAGGAGACCCAGTACTTC; CDR3: CASSSEFRAEETQYF
D: .; length: 13; size: .; J: TRBJ1-5; V: TRBV7-2; DNA: TGTGCCAGCAGCTTACAAGAGGATCAGCCCCAGCATTTT; CDR3: CASSLQEDQPQHF
D: .; length: 12; size: .; J: TRBJ1-1; V: TRBV6-6; DNA: TGTGCCAGCAGTTTACAGGGTCTTGAAGCTTTCTTT; CDR3: CASSLQGLEAFF
D: TRBD2; length: 16; size: .; J: TRBJ2-1; V: TRBV3-1/TRBV3-2; DNA: TGTGCCAGCAGCCAACTCACTAGCGGAGACTACAATGAGCAGTTCTTC; CDR3: CASSQLTSGDYNEQFF
D: .; length: 16; size: .; J: TRBJ2-1; V: TRBV4-3; DNA: TGCGCCAGCAGCCATTTACTTGGCCGGCGGGACAATGAGCAGTTCTTC; CDR3: CASSHLLGRRDNEQFF
D: .; length: 14; size: few; J: TRBJ1-1; V: TRBV7-2; DNA: TGTGCCAGCAGCATAAGGAGCGGGAACACTGAAGCTTTCTTT; CDR3: CASSIRSGNTEAFF
D: .; length: 14; size: .; J: TRBJ1-5; V: TRBV30; DNA: TGTGCCTACCAAGACAGTACGAGCAATCAGCCCCAGCATTTT; CDR3: CAYQDSTSNQPQHF
D: TRBD2; length: 16; size: .; J: TRBJ2-5; V: TRBV28; DNA: TGTGCCAGCAGTTTGACTAGCGGGGTTGAACAAGAGACCCAGTACTTC; CDR3: CASSLTSGVEQETQYF
D: .; length: 15; size: .; J: TRBJ2-1; V: TRBV5-6; DNA: TGTGCCAGCAGTATGGTCCAGTTCGCCTACAATGAGCAGTTCTTC; CDR3: CASSMVQFAYNEQFF
D: .; length: 15; size: .; J: TRBJ1-2; V: TRBV6-1; DNA: TGTGCCAGCAGGGAAGCCCCAGGCGCTAACTATGGCTACACCTTC; CDR3: CASREAPGANYGYTF
D: .; length: 13; size: .; J: TRBJ2-3; V: TRBV5-1; DNA: TGCGCCAGCAGCCCCAGCGGCACAGATACGCAGTATTTT; CDR3: CASSPSGTDTQYF
D: .; length: 15; size: few; J: TRBJ1-5; V: TRBV5-1; DNA: TGCGCCAGGCACCGGGGGGGGCTTAGCAATCAGCCCCAGCATTTT; CDR3: CARHRGGLSNQPQHF
D: TRBD1; length: 15; size: .; J: TRBJ1-2; V: TRBV4-3; DNA: TGCGCCAGCAGCCAAGAAAAGGAGGGGGCGGGTGGCTACACCTTC; CDR3: CASSQEKEGAGGYTF
D: TRBD1; length: 15; size: .; J: TRBJ1-2; V: TRBV6-6; DNA: TGTGCCAGCAGGACCGGGACAGGGGGGAACTATGGCTACACCTTC; CDR3: CASRTGTGGNYGYTF
D: .; length: 12; size: few; J: TRBJ1-1; V: TRBV13; DNA: TGTGCCAGCAGGGGCACCGTGGGTGAAGCTTTCTTT; CDR3: CASRGTVGEAFF
D: .; length: 16; size: .; J: TRBJ2-1; V: TRBV14; DNA: TGTGCCAGCAGCTCCGCGGGGGCAACCGCCCGCTTGGAGCAGTTCTTC; CDR3: CASSSAGATARLEQFF
D: TRBD1; length: 13; size: .; J: TRBJ2-1; V: TRBV2; DNA: TGTGCCAGCAGTACCCAGGGGGAGTATGAGCAGTTCTTC; CDR3: CASSTQGEYEQFF
D: TRBD1; length: 14; size: .; J: TRBJ1-5; V: TRBV6-1; DNA: TGTGCCAGCAGTGACGGGACAGGGCATCAGCCCCAGCATTTT; CDR3: CASSDGTGHQPQHF